The T cell receptor (beta chain) described here comes from a study of blood T cell repertoires in COVID-19. Looking at the study overall: Samples of COVID-19 (acute and convalescent) were obtained from the United States, Italy and Spain. The analysed material was cDNA or gDNA that came from T cells, B-cell-depleted T cells, or PBMCs.

This clone was recorded only once. In the original analysis: Amplified reference gene primers provided the basis for estimating nucleated cell counts. Profiled with immunoSEQ multiplex PCR; TCRdb holds only in-frame clones, not every one. Clonal size and the V and J genes are those of that table, whereas D and trimming came from the DNA. The data show 87,000 or so clones, roughly 90% seen once. CDR3 length: 16 residues. J lost 3 bases, V lost 1 base, and 6 bases had no gene match. Germline V CDR1 and CDR2: SGHTA, FQGNSA. The clonotype comes from a woman between 50 and 59 years old with active or convalescent COVID-19. Material for sequencing was peripheral blood. The chain joins TRBV7-2 to TRBJ2-3; TRBD2 agrees at 8 bases. The CDR3 DNA sequence: TGTGCCAGCAGCTTAGATCGGGGGGGTGGGACAGATACGCAGTATTTT. Amino acid sequence: CASSLDRGGGTDTQYF.